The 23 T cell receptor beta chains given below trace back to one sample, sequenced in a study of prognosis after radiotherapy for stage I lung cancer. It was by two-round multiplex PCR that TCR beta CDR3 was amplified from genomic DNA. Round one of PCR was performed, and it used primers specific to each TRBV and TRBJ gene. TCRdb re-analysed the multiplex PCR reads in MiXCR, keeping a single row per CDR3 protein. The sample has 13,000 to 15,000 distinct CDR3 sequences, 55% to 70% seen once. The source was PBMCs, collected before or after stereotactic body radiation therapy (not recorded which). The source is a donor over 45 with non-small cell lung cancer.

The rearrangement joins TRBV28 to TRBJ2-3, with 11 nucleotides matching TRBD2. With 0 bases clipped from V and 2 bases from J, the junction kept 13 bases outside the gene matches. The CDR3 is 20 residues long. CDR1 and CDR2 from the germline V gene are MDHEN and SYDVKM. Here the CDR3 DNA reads TGTGCCAGCAGTTTATGGTGGGATAGCGGGAGGGCCCGGGACACAGATACGCAGTATTTT. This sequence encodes CASSLWWDSGRARDTDTQYF. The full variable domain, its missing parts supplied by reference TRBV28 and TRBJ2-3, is DVKVTQSSRYLVKRTGEKVFLECVQDMDHENMFWYRQDPGLGLRLIYFSYDVKMKEKGDIPEGYSVSREKKERFSLILESASTNQTSMYLCASSLWWDSGRARDTDTQYFGPGTRLTVL.

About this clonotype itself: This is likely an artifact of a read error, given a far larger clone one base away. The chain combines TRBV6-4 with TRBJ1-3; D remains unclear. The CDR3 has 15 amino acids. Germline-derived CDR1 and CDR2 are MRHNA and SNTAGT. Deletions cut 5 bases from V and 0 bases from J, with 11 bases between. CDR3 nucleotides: TGTGCCAGCAGTCAACATGAATCCTCTGGAAACACCATATATTTT. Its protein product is CASSQHESSGNTIYF.

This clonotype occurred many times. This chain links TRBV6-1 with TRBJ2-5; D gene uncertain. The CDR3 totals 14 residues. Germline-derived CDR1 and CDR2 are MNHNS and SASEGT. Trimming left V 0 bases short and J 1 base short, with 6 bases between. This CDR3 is CASSEAMSQETQYF. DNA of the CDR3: TGTGCCAGCAGTGAAGCGATGTCCCAAGAGACCCAGTACTTC.

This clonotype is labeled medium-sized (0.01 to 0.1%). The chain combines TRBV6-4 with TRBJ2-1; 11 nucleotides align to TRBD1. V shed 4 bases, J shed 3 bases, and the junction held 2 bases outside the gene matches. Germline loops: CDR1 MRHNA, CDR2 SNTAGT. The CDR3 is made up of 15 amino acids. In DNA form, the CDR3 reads TGTGCCAGCAGTGCCGGGACAGGGGGCTACAATGAGCAGTTCTTC. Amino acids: CASSAGTGGYNEQFF.

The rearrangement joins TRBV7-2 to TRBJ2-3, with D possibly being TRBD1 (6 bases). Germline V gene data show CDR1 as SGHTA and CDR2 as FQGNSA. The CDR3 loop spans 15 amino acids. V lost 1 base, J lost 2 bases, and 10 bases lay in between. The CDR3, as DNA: TGTGCCAGCAGCTTAGGGGGACATGTCACAGATACGCAGTATTTT. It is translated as CASSLGGHVTDTQYF.

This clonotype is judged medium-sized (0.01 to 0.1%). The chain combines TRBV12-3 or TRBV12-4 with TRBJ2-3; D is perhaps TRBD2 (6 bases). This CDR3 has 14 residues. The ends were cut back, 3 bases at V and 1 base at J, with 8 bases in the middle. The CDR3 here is CASSFGEGTDTQYF. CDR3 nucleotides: TGTGCCAGCAGTTTTGGGGAGGGCACAGATACGCAGTATTTT.

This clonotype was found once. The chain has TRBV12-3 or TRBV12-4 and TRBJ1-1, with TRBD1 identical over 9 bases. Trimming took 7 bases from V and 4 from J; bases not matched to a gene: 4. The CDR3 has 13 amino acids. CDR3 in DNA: TGTGCCAGCATCCAGACAGGGGGCACTGAAGCTTTCTTT. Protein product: CASIQTGGTEAFF.

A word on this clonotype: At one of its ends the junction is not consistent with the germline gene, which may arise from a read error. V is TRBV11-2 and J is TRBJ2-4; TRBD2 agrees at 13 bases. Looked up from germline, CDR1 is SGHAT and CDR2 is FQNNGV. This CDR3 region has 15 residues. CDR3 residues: CASRGGLAGNNEKFF. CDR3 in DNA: TGTGCCAGCAGAGGGGGACTAGCGGGGAACAATGAGAAGTTCTTC.

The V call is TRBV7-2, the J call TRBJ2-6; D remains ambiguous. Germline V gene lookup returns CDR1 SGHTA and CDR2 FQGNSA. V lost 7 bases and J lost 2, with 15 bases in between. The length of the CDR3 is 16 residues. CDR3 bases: TGTGCCAGCACCCTAAAGGTTGGGGCTGGGGCCAACGTCCTGACTTTC. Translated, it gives CASTLKVGAGANVLTF.

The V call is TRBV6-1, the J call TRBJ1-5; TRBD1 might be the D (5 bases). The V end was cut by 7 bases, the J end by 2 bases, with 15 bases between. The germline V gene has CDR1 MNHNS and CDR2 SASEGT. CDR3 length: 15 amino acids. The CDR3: CASKYVGVCNQPQHF. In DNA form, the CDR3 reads TGTGCCAGCAAGTATGTAGGGGTCTGCAATCAGCCCCAGCATTTT.

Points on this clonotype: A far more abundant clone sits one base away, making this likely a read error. This chain's CDR3 is CASSPATRETGNTIYF. The CDR3 DNA follows: TGTGCCAGCAGTCCCGCGACCCGGGAGACTGGAAACACCATATATTTT. This chain joins TRBV6-1 and TRBJ1-3, with no clear D. The germline V and J ends were trimmed by 5 bases and 2 bases, with 16 bases remaining between them. This CDR3 has 16 residues. Germline V gene data show CDR1 as MNHNS and CDR2 as SASEGT.

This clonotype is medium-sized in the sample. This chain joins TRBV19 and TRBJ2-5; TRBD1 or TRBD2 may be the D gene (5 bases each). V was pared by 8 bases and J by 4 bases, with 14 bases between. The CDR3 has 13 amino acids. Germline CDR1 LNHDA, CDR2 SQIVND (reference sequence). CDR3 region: CASADEGRETQYF. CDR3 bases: TGTGCCAGTGCCGACGAGGGGCGAGAGACCCAGTACTTC.

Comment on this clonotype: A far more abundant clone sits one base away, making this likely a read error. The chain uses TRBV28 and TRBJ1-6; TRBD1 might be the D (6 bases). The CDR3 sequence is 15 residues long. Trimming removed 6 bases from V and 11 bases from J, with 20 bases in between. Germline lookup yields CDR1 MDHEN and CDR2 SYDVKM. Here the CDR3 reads CASSRITGPKTPLHF. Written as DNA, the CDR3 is TGTGCCAGCAGCCGAATTACAGGGCCGAAAACACCCCTCCACTTT.

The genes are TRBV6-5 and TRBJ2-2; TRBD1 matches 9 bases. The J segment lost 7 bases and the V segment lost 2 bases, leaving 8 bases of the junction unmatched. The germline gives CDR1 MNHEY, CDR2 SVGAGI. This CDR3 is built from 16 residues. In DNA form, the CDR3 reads TGTGCCAGCAGTTACACCACAGGGGGCGGTAACGGGGAGCTGTTTTTT. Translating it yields CASSYTTGGGNGELFF.

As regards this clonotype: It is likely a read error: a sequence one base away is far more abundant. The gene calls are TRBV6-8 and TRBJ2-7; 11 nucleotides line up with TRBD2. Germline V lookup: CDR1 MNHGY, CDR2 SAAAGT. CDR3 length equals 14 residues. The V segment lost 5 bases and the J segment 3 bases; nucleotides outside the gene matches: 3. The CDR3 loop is CASSTSGSYYEQYF. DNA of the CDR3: TGTGCCAGCAGTACTAGCGGGAGCTACTACGAGCAGTACTTC.

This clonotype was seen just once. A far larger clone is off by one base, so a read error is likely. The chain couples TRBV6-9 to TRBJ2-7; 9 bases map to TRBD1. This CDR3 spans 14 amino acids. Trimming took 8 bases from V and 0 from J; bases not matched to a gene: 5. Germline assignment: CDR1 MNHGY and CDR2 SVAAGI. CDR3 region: CASCRQGGSYEQYF. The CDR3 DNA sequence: TGTGCCAGCTGCAGACAGGGGGGCTCCTACGAGCAGTACTTC.

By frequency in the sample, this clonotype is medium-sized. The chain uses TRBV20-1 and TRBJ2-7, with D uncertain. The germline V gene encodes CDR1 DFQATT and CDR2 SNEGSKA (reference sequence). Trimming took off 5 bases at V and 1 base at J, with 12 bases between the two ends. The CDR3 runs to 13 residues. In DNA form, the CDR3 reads TGCAGTGCTTCCACAACCCTTTCCTACGAGCAGTACTTC. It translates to CSASTTLSYEQYF.

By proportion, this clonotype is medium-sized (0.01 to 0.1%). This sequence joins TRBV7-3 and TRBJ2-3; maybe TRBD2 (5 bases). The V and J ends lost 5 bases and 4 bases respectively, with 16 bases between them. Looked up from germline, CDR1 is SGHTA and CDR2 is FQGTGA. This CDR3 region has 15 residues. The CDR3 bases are TGTGCCAGCAGCATTCGCCAGACCGGGGCAGATACGCAGTATTTT. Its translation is CASSIRQTGADTQYF. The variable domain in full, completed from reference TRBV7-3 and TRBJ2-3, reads GAGVSQTPSNKVTEKGKYVELRCDPISGHTALYWYRQSLGQGPEFLIYFQGTGAADDSGLPNDRFFAVRPEGSVSTLKIQRTERGDSAVYLCASSIRQTGADTQYFGPGTRLTVL.

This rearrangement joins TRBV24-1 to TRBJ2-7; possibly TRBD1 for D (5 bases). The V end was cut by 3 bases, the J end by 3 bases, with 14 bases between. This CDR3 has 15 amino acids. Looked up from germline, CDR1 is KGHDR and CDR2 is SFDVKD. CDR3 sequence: CATSDSRGRGYEQYF. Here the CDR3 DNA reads TGTGCCACCAGTGATAGCCGTGGAAGGGGCTACGAGCAGTACTTC.

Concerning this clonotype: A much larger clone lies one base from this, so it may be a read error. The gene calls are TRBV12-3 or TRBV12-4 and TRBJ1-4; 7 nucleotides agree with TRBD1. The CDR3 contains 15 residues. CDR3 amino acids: CSGSLRGTAGLKLFF. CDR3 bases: TGTTCCGGCAGTTTGCGGGGGACAGCCGGGCTAAAACTGTTTTTT.

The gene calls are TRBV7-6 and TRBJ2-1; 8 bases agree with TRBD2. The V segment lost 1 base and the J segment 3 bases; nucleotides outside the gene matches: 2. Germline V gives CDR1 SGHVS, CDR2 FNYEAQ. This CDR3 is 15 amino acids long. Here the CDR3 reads CASSLGTSLYNEQFF. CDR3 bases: TGTGCCAGCAGCTTAGGGACTAGCCTCTACAATGAGCAGTTCTTC.

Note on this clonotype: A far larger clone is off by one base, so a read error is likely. Here the CDR3 reads CASSLLTGNGYTF. The CDR3, as DNA: TGTGCCAGCAGCTTGCTGACAGGGAATGGCTACACCTTC. The chain carries TRBV7-9 and TRBJ1-2; TRBD1 aligns across 7 bases. The CDR3 totals 13 residues. Trimming took 3 bases from V and 6 from J; bases not matched to a gene: 4. CDR1 SEHNR and CDR2 FQNEAQ come from the germline V gene (reference sequence).

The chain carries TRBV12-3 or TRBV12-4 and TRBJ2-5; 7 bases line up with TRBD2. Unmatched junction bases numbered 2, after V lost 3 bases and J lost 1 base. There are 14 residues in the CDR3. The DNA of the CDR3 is TGTGCCAGCAGTTTCTCTAGCGGCCAAGAGACCCAGTACTTC. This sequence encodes CASSFSSGQETQYF.